A selection of T cell receptor beta chains follows, all from one sample in a study of PD-1 blockade in mismatch repair-deficient tumors. TCRdb's copy holds only in-frame clones and misses some; the assay was immunoSEQ multiplex PCR. The table shows under 95,000 clones, with around 85% occurring only once. The sample in question was peripheral blood, obtained 12 weeks after starting pembrolizumab. Receptor source: an adult with mismatch repair-deficient cancer. Both conserved end residues are part of each CDR3. Fields, in order: clone size, D gene, J gene, V gene, CDR3 DNA, CDR3 protein. A D gene is named only where the DNA matches it firmly. Size is stated for part of the rows, as once, few or many counts, or as a class when the clone is expanded.

NA	NA	TRBJ1-1	TRBV11-1	TGTGCCAGCAGCTTAGATCAGGGTACAGCTTTCTTT	CASSLDQGTAFF
NA	NA	TRBJ1-2	TRBV9	TGTGCCAGCAGCCCTCAATGGGGAAGGGCTAACTATGGCTACACCTTC	CASSPQWGRANYGYTF
NA	NA	TRBJ2-7	TRBV19	TGTGCCAGTACCGAGGGGGCGGGAGCGGGTGAGCAGTACTTC	CASTEGAGAGEQYF
NA	TRBD2	TRBJ2-1	TRBV15	TGTGCCACCAGCAGAGATCCGACTAGCGGGAGGCACAATGAGCAGTTCTTC	CATSRDPTSGRHNEQFF
NA	NA	TRBJ2-3	TRBV7-9	TGTGCCAGCAGCTTAGACGGGAGCACGCAGTATTTT	CASSLDGSTQYF
NA	NA	TRBJ1-1	TRBV10-3	TGTGCCATCAGTGGACAGGAGAACACTGAAGCTTTCTTT	CAISGQENTEAFF
NA	NA	TRBJ1-4	TRBV28	TGTGCCAGCAGTTCCCGGACCCAGACGAATGAAAAACTGTTTTTT	CASSSRTQTNEKLFF
NA	NA	TRBJ2-2	TRBV5-4	TGTGCCAGCAGCTTGTGGGGCGGTTCGAACACCGGGGAGCTGTTTTTT	CASSLWGGSNTGELFF
few	NA	TRBJ1-1	TRBV7-2	TGTGCCAGCAGCTTCGTAGGGGGGCTTTATACTGAAGCTTTCTTT	CASSFVGGLYTEAFF
NA	NA	TRBJ2-3	TRBV19	TGTGCCAGTAGTACCTTTGGGAGTTCGGATACGCAGTATTTT	CASSTFGSSDTQYF
NA	NA	TRBJ2-3	TRBV19	TGTGCCAGTAGTTCCGACAGGCAGCTTCGCACAGATACGCAGTATTTT	CASSSDRQLRTDTQYF
NA	NA	TRBJ1-3	TRBV5-4	TGTGCCAGCAGCTCGGACATCCGCTCTGGAAACACCATATATTTT	CASSSDIRSGNTIYF
NA	NA	TRBJ1-5	TRBV6-5	TGTGCCAGTAGACGGGACAACAATAGCAATCAGCCCCAGCATTTT	CASRRDNNSNQPQHF
NA	NA	TRBJ2-3	TRBV7-3	TGTGCCAGCAGCTTGTCTACTAGCACAGATACGCAGTATTTT	CASSLSTSTDTQYF
NA	NA	TRBJ2-5	TRBV7-3	TGTGCCAGCAGCTTCGGCGGAACCAAGGGGGAGACCCAGTACTTC	CASSFGGTKGETQYF
once	TRBD2	TRBJ2-7	TRBV18	TGTGCCAGCTCCCCCCGGTTGGGCGGGAGCTCCTACGAGCAGTACTTC	CASSPRLGGSSYEQYF
NA	TRBD2	TRBJ2-3	TRBV5-6	TGTGCCAGCAGCTTGGCTCTAGCGGGACTAGACACAGATACGCAGTATTTT	CASSLALAGLDTDTQYF